What follows describes a single T cell receptor (beta chain). This entry belongs to a study of cytomegalovirus exposure and HLA in healthy donors. The V end was cut by 1 base, the J end by 1 base, with 14 bases between. CDR1 and CDR2 (germline): LGHNA, YSLEER. The CDR3 contains 17 residues. The data were produced by immunoSEQ multiplex PCR, yet TCRdb's version contains in-frame clones alone and is incomplete. The sample includes about 160,000 clones, roughly nine tenths seen only once; the top ten take approximately 5%. V is TRBV4-3 and J is TRBJ1-5; D gene uncertain. The TCR comes from a woman aged 25 to 39 in good health and CMV-seronegative. Sequencing was done on a sample of PBMCs. CDR3: CASSQALQVGSNQPQHF. CDR3 bases: TGCGCCAGCAGCCAAGCCCTCCAAGTTGGGAGCAATCAGCCCCAGCATTTT.